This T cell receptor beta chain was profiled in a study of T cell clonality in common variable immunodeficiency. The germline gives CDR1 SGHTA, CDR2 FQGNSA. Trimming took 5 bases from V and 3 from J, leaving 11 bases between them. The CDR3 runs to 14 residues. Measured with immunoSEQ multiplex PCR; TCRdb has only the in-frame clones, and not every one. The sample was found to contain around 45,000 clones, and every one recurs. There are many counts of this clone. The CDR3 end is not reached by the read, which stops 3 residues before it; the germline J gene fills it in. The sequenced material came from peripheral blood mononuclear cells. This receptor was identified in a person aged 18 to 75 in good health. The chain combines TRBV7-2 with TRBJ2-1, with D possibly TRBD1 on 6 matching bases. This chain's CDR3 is CASSIRQDYNEQFF. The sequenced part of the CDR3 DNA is TGTGCCAGCAGCATCCGACAGGACTACAATGAG.